The 19 T cell receptor beta chains below were found in one sample sequenced in a study of Ad26.COV2.S vaccination and SARS-CoV-2 variants (dated by TCRdb to the early 2020s). The sample's treatment or condition label, in plain terms: over 15 received Ad26.COV2.S at low or high dose, single or two shots; about five received placebo; per-sample allocation not given. For vaccine and placebo recipients, repertoires were sequenced using samples collected on day 63 after the first injection. Receptor amplification or capture employed the immunoSEQ multiplex PCR assay. Entries here come from immuneACCESS through TCRdb and include only in-frame sequences with V and J called. Some clones fail to appear in such tables; in the studies checked, an unresolved V gene covers under half of the shortfall, and the cause of the remainder is unknown. This sample is represented by roughly 400,000 clones; roughly 90% of them were singletons. 1.9% of the sample is in the top ten clones.

The sequences come from peripheral blood, collected in a trial of Ad26.COV2.S vaccine versus placebo. These receptors were collected from a person between 18 and 59 years old who received the Ad26.COV2.S COVID-19 vaccine or a placebo.

The V and J genes are TRBV4-1 and TRBJ2-3; D may be TRBD2 (5 bases). This CDR3 is 16 amino acids long. Germline CDR1 is MGHRA and CDR2 is YSYEKL. The V and J ends lost 0 bases and 1 base respectively, with 11 bases between them. The CDR3 is CASSQDTGLRTDTQYF. The CDR3 bases are TGCGCCAGCAGCCAAGATACCGGACTCCGCACAGATACGCAGTATTTT.

In this sample, this clone turned up once. The rearrangement joins TRBV28 to TRBJ2-1, with 10 bases matching TRBD2. The germline gives CDR1 MDHEN, CDR2 SYDVKM. The trim removed 6 bases at V and 5 bases at J, leaving 10 bases unmatched. The CDR3 covers 16 residues. CDR3 coding DNA: TGTGCCAGCAGCAGCCCCCCCGGACTAGCGGACAATGAGCAGTTCTTC. It encodes CASSSPPGLADNEQFF. Supplemented by reference TRBV28 and TRBJ2-1, the full variable domain reads DVKVTQSSRYLVKRTGEKVFLECVQDMDHENMFWYRQDPGLGLRLIYFSYDVKMKEKGDIPEGYSVSREKKERFSLILESASTNQTSMYLCASSSPPGLADNEQFFGPGTRLTVL.

The rearrangement uses TRBV19 and TRBJ2-1; perhaps TRBD1 as D (7 bases). The V and J ends lost 5 bases and 9 bases respectively, with 20 bases between them. Per the germline V gene, CDR1 is LNHDA and CDR2 is SQIVND (reference sequence). The CDR3 length is 15 residues. CDR3 in DNA: TGTGCCAGTAGTGGCGGGGACAGTGACATCGGTGAGCAGTTCTTC. Its protein is CASSGGDSDIGEQFF. Together with reference TRBV19 and TRBJ2-1, the CDR3 gives the full variable domain: DGGITQSPKYLFRKEGQNVTLSCEQNLNHDAMYWYRQDPGQGLRLIYYSQIVNDFQKGDIAEGYSVSREKKESFPLTVTSAQKNPTAFYLCASSGGDSDIGEQFFGPGTRLTVL.

The chain has TRBV7-3 and TRBJ1-2, with D unresolved. There are 14 residues in the CDR3. Trimming took off 0 bases at V and 4 bases at J, with 9 bases between the two ends. CDR1 is SGHTA and CDR2 is FQGTGA in the germline V gene. CDR3 in DNA: TGTGCCAGCAGCTTAACGCAGGACGGCTATGGCTACACCTTC. This gives the protein CASSLTQDGYGYTF.

The chain combines TRBV12-3 or TRBV12-4 with TRBJ2-7, with TRBD1 matching 9 bases. The CDR3 runs to 12 residues. V lost 5 bases to trimming and J lost 12 bases; unmatched junction nucleotides: 8. The CDR3 loop is CASSKGQGVAYF. In DNA form, the CDR3 reads TGTGCCAGCAGTAAGGGACAGGGAGTTGCGTACTTC.

This clone was observed a single time. The rearrangement joins TRBV11-3 to TRBJ2-7, with D possibly called TRBD1 or TRBD2 (6 bases each). Germline V gene sequence: CDR1 SGHNT, CDR2 YENEEA. The CDR3 consists of 13 residues. V was trimmed by 5 bases and J by 7 bases, leaving 15 bases between them. The CDR3 DNA reads as TGTGCCAGCAGCCAGGGGAGGTCGGAAGAGCAGTACTTC. This gives the protein CASSQGRSEEQYF.

This sequence joins TRBV7-6 and TRBJ2-3; TRBD1 is a possible D gene (5 bases). The CDR3 sequence is 15 residues long. CDR1 SGHVS and CDR2 FNYEAQ come from the germline V gene. Trimming took off 4 bases at V and 2 bases at J, with 13 bases between the two ends. As DNA, the CDR3 is TGTGCCAGCAGCTCAGACAGACACAACACAGATACGCAGTATTTT. Amino acids: CASSSDRHNTDTQYF.

The chain employs TRBV27 and TRBJ2-2; D unclear. The CDR3 totals 14 residues. V lost 4 bases, J lost 6 bases, and 12 bases lay in between. Germline V gene lookup returns CDR1 MNHEY and CDR2 SMNVEV (reference sequence). The CDR3 coding sequence is TGTGCCAGCAGTTCCCCGACTGGGGCCGGGGAGCTGTTTTTT. Protein sequence: CASSSPTGAGELFF.

This clone was seen a single time. The chain couples TRBV24-1 to TRBJ1-1, with 7 bases aligning to TRBD1. Germline V gene data show CDR1 as KGHDR and CDR2 as SFDVKD. V trimming: 4 bases; J trimming: 8 bases; junction bases outside the gene matches: 6. CDR3 length: 13 residues. CDR3 sequence (DNA): TGTGCCACCAGTGAAAAGGGACAGAACGAAGCTTTCTTT. This gives the protein CATSEKGQNEAFF.

With regard to this clone: Other nucleotide sequences from this sample produce the same CDR3. V gene TRBV18 combines with J gene TRBJ1-1, with a tentative D call TRBD1 (5 bases). The CDR3 covers 14 residues. The germline CDR1 and CDR2 sequences are KGHSH and LQKENI. V lost 2 bases to trimming and J lost 1 base, with 8 bases between them. The CDR3 coding sequence is TGTGCCAGCTCACCAGGGGCGGGGAACACTGAAGCTTTCTTT. Its protein is CASSPGAGNTEAFF.

Comment on this clone: The sample carries other DNA sequences with the same CDR3. The chain uses TRBV10-2 and TRBJ2-2; 7 bases fit TRBD1. There are 20 residues in the CDR3. V lost 3 bases, J lost 1 base, and 17 bases stayed unmatched. Germline CDR1 reads WSHSY; CDR2 reads SAAADI. The CDR3 sequence: CASSDIGTEGGLWNTGELFF. CDR3 bases: TGCGCCAGCAGTGACATAGGGACAGAGGGTGGGTTGTGGAACACCGGGGAGCTGTTTTTT.

With regard to this clone: An end of the junction differs from the germline gene, which may be a read error. The rearrangement links TRBV7-8 to TRBJ2-3; the match to TRBD2 covers 7 bases. The germline CDR1 and CDR2 sequences are SGHVS and FQNEAQ. The length of the CDR3 is 18 residues. DNA for the CDR3: TGTGCCAGCATCTTAAGTATCCCGGGACTCCTCGAGGGAGGGACGCAGTATTTT. Translation gives CASILSIPGLLEGGTQYF.

This chain joins TRBV15 and TRBJ2-7, with 10 nucleotides matching TRBD1. The V gene end was trimmed by 0 bases and the J gene end by 4 bases; junction bases not matched to a gene: 0. Germline V gene lookup returns CDR1 LNHNV and CDR2 YYDKDF (reference sequence). The CDR3 sequence is 14 residues long. The CDR3 sequence: CATSREGQGYEQYF. The CDR3, as DNA: TGTGCCACCAGCAGAGAGGGACAGGGGTACGAGCAGTACTTC.

The chain joins TRBV24-1 to TRBJ2-3; TRBD2 aligns across 14 bases. This CDR3 has 19 residues. V was clipped by 7 bases and J by 2 bases; unmatched bases: 13. Germline values: CDR1 KGHDR, CDR2 SFDVKD. CDR3 protein: CATRGSHGTSGSTTDTQYF. DNA for the CDR3: TGTGCCACCAGGGGTTCCCACGGGACTAGCGGGAGTACCACAGATACGCAGTATTTT.

This chain links TRBV5-1 with TRBJ2-7; 8 positions agree with TRBD1. The CDR3 spans 14 residues. The germline V gene has CDR1 SGHRS and CDR2 YFSETQ. The J segment lost 5 bases and the V segment lost 4 bases, leaving 8 bases of the junction unmatched. Here the CDR3 reads CASSLRQGSDEQYF. The CDR3 nucleotides are TGCGCCAGCAGCCTAAGACAGGGGTCCGACGAGCAGTACTTC.

The V gene is TRBV20-1, the J gene TRBJ2-5; no firm D call. Deletions cut 5 bases from V and 5 bases from J, with 9 bases between. The CDR3 is 11 amino acids. Germline V gene lookup returns CDR1 DFQATT and CDR2 SNEGSKA (reference sequence). As DNA, the CDR3 is TGCAGTGCTCCTGAGTTGGAGACCCAGTACTTC. Protein: CSAPELETQYF.

The chain is built from TRBV11-2 and TRBJ2-2; D uncertain. Germline loops: CDR1 SGHAT, CDR2 FQNNGV. The V end was cut by 5 bases, the J end by 5 bases, with 3 bases between. The CDR3 contains 11 residues. CDR3 in DNA: TGTGCCAGCAGCAGAACCGGGGAGCTGTTTTTT. It is translated as CASSRTGELFF.

The rearrangement joins TRBV7-3 to TRBJ2-3, with D perhaps being TRBD1 or TRBD2 (6 bases each). Looked up from germline, CDR1 is SGHTA and CDR2 is FQGTGA. The CDR3 runs 15 residues. The V end lost 2 bases, the J end lost 5 bases, and 14 bases lay between the germline ends. The CDR3 reads CASSLLNEGGDTQYF. The CDR3 nucleotides are TGTGCCAGCAGCTTATTAAATGAGGGGGGAGATACGCAGTATTTT.

V is TRBV5-1 and J is TRBJ2-6; D is possibly TRBD2 (5 bases). V was pared by 3 bases and J by 4 bases, with 14 bases between. Looked up from germline, CDR1 is SGHRS and CDR2 is YFSETQ. The CDR3 length is 16 residues. CDR3 sequence (DNA): TGCGCCAGCAGCTCTTTAGGGCGGGCCGGGGCCAACGTCCTGACTTTC. It is translated as CASSSLGRAGANVLTF.